This TCR beta chain originates from a study of cytotoxic CD8 clonotypes in ibrutinib-treated CLL. Study findings and constraints: Once treatment began, public clonotypes, which were uncommon, contracted or stayed stable. Clonality climbed at ibrutinib response, then dropped toward baseline at progression. Patients had baseline clonality above age-matched healthy donors, and this clonality moved with circulating CD8+ T-cell counts.

As for this clone: Its antigen is still unknown.

Using immunoSEQ multiplex PCR, the repertoire was profiled, and TCRdb retains in-frame clones only, with some absent. The sample contains over 200,000 clones, 79% of which appear only once. Germline lookup yields CDR1 SGHNT and CDR2 YYREEE (reference sequence). J gave up 0 bases and V 4 bases, and 11 bases lay outside the gene matches. The CDR3 totals 17 residues. The chain uses TRBV5-4 and TRBJ2-3, with 7 nucleotides matching TRBD2. Sample: PBMCs, taken after 12 months of ibrutinib treatment. This receptor was obtained from a human donor with chronic lymphocytic leukemia. For the CDR3, the DNA is TGTGCCAGCAGCCCCCCTATAGCGGGCCCCAGCACAGATACGCAGTATTTT. Protein: CASSPPIAGPSTDTQYF.